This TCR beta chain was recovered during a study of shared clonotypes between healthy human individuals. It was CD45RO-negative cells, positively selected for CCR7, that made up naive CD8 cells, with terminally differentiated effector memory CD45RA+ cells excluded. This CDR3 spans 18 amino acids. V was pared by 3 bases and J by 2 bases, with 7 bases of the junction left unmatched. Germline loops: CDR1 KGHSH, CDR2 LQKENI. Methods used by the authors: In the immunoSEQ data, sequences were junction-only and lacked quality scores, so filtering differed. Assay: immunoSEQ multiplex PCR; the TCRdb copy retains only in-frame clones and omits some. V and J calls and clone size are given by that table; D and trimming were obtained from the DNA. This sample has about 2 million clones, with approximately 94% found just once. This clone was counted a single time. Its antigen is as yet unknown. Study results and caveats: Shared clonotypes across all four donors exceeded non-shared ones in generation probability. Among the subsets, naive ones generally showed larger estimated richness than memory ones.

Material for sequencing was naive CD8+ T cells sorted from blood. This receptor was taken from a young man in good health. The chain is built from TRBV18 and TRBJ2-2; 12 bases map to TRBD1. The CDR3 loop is CASSPPGTGGLNTGELFF. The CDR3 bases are TGTGCCAGCTCACCGCCCGGGACAGGGGGCCTCAACACCGGGGAGCTGTTTTTT.